This record concerns one TCR beta chain sequence. Here immunoSEQ multiplex PCR was the method, and the copy in TCRdb shows in-frame clones only, minus some. The sample includes more than 85,000 clones, 84% of them seen just once. This CDR3 contains 16 residues. Germline CDR1 is WSHSY and CDR2 is SAAADI. Trimming shortened V by 6 bases and J by 0 bases, and 12 bases separated the two germline ends. This specimen comes from a study of control samples from healthy donors and cancer patients. Input material: PBMCs. The V call is TRBV10-2, the J call TRBJ1-6, with TRBD1 as a possible D gene (5 bases). The origin of this receptor is a man between 65 and 85 years old with lung cancer. The CDR3 region has the DNA TGCGCCAGCAGGGGGACGTCTAGCTCCTATAATTCACCCCTCCACTTT. It translates to CASRGTSSSYNSPLHF.